These 22 T cell receptor beta chains were sequenced from one sample in a study. TCRdb re-called the RT-PCR reads through MiXCR, storing one row per CDR3 protein. The repertoire holds about 700,000 distinct CDR3 sequences, with more than 13% as singletons. The sequenced material came from memory CD4+ T cells from blood. These receptors originate from a female donor in good health, serving as a healthy control.

This clonotype was counted a few times. The chain recombines TRBV12-3 or TRBV12-4 with TRBJ2-3; 15 bases fit TRBD2. The CDR3 is 17 amino acids. The trim removed 3 bases at V and 3 bases at J, leaving 4 bases unmatched. The CDR3 sequence is CASSFRTSGRVTDTQYF. The CDR3 nucleotides are TGTGCCAGCAGTTTCCGGACTAGCGGGAGGGTAACAGATACGCAGTATTTT.

This clonotype was observed a few times. The rearrangement uses TRBV11-2 and TRBJ2-1; D remains unclear. The CDR3 spans 12 residues. V lost 5 bases, J lost 12 bases, and 14 bases lay in between. CDR1 is SGHAT and CDR2 is FQNNGV in the germline V gene. CDR3 residues: CASSPAQLVQFF. CDR3 in DNA: TGTGCCAGCAGCCCGGCTCAGTTGGTGCAGTTCTTC.

This clonotype turned up a few times. This chain links TRBV6-6 with TRBJ2-5; the match to TRBD1 covers 11 bases. V shed 4 bases and J 6 bases; nucleotides not matched to a gene: 4. CDR3 length: 14 residues. CDR1 and CDR2 from the germline V gene are MNHNY and SVGAGI (reference sequence). CDR3 coding DNA: TGTGCCAGCAGTTTTGGACAGGGGGCTCAGACCCAGTACTTC. Translation: CASSFGQGAQTQYF.

This clonotype came up a few times. The rearrangement links TRBV5-4 to TRBJ2-5; 7 bases line up with TRBD1. Trimming removed 4 bases from V and 2 bases from J; junction bases left unmatched: 11. The CDR3 covers 16 residues. Germline assignment: CDR1 SGHNT and CDR2 YYREEE (reference sequence). This chain's CDR3 is CASSAQGTAVQETQYF. CDR3 DNA: TGTGCCAGCAGCGCTCAGGGGACAGCCGTTCAAGAGACCCAGTACTTC.

The rearrangement uses TRBV4-3 and TRBJ2-7, with a possible D match to TRBD2 (6 bases). The CDR3 extends over 14 amino acids. Germline values: CDR1 LGHNA, CDR2 YSLEER. Trimming stripped 1 base from V and 0 bases from J, with 7 bases between. In DNA form, the CDR3 reads TGCGCCAGCAGCCAAGGTAGCGGCTCCTACGAGCAGTACTTC. Translating gives CASSQGSGSYEQYF.

This clonotype has more than one count but fewer than ten. The V gene is TRBV12-3 or TRBV12-4, the J gene TRBJ1-1; D unclear. V lost 6 bases and J lost 2, with 13 bases in between. This CDR3 contains 14 residues. CDR3 sequence: CASRREQLNTEAFF. CDR3 nucleotides: TGTGCCAGCAGAAGGGAACAGTTAAACACTGAAGCTTTCTTT.

At least ten counts were recorded for this clonotype. The V call is TRBV5-1, the J call TRBJ2-5; a weak D match, TRBD2 (6 bases). Trimming took off 0 bases at V and 4 bases at J, with 13 bases between the two ends. Germline V CDR1 and CDR2: SGHRS, YFSETQ. The CDR3 loop spans 15 amino acids. CDR3 coding DNA: TGCGCCAGCAGCTTGGATGTCGGGAGCACAGAGACCCAGTACTTC. Encoded protein: CASSLDVGSTETQYF.

This clonotype was observed a handful of times. V and J are TRBV2 and TRBJ2-3; D call uncertain. CDR1 and CDR2 from the germline V gene are SNHLY and FYNNEI. Trimming cost V 0 bases and J 8 bases, with 15 bases left between them. The CDR3 covers 15 residues. CDR3 region: CASSEALSYLGTQYF. Here the CDR3 DNA reads TGTGCCAGCAGTGAAGCGCTATCCTATTTGGGTACGCAGTATTTT. Full variable domain (outside the CDR3, taken from reference TRBV2 and TRBJ2-3): EPEVTQTPSHQVTQMGQEVILRCVPISNHLYFYWYRQILGQKVEFLVSFYNNEISEKSEIFDDQFSVERPDGSNFTLKIRSTKLEDSAMYFCASSEALSYLGTQYFGPGTRLTVL.

The gene calls are TRBV7-6 and TRBJ2-2, with 11 nucleotides matching TRBD2. Germline loops: CDR1 SGHVS, CDR2 FNYEAQ. Trimming took 2 bases from V and 3 from J; bases not matched to a gene: 11. The CDR3 has 19 residues. The CDR3 DNA reads as TGTGCCAGCAGCTTAAAGGCTAGCGGGGGGTATCTTGACACCGGGGAGCTGTTTTTT. Amino acid sequence: CASSLKASGGYLDTGELFF.

This clonotype occurred a few times. V is TRBV4-1 and J is TRBJ1-5, with D perhaps matching TRBD1 (5 bases). The V gene's germline CDR1 is MGHRA and CDR2 YSYEKL. This CDR3 is 16 amino acids long. The V end lost 0 bases, the J end lost 1 base, and 10 bases lay between the germline ends. The CDR3 here is CASSQEGRVSNQPQHF. CDR3 DNA sequence: TGCGCCAGCAGCCAAGAGGGCAGGGTAAGCAATCAGCCCCAGCATTTT.

This clonotype has at least ten counts. This chain joins TRBV4-3 and TRBJ1-4, with 9 bases fitting TRBD1. V lost 0 bases and J lost 8; bases outside the gene matches: 4. The CDR3 length is 15 residues. The germline V gene has CDR1 LGHNA and CDR2 YSLEER. CDR3 in DNA: TGCGCCAGCAGCCAAGAACGACAGGGGGACGAAAAACTGTTTTTT. It is translated as CASSQERQGDEKLFF.

V gene TRBV4-2 combines with J gene TRBJ2-1; 14 positions agree with TRBD2. The germline gives CDR1 LGHNA, CDR2 YNFKEQ. V trimming: 3 bases; J trimming: 6 bases; junction bases outside the gene matches: 4. The CDR3 loop spans 16 amino acids. Here the CDR3 reads CASSQRLAGGGNEQFF. CDR3 in DNA: TGTGCCAGCAGCCAGCGACTAGCGGGGGGGGGCAATGAGCAGTTCTTC.

This clonotype showed up many times. The chain recombines TRBV4-1 with TRBJ1-3; D is ambiguous. Looked up from germline, CDR1 is MGHRA and CDR2 is YSYEKL. CDR3 length equals 15 residues. The V end was cut by 5 bases, the J end by 3 bases, with 14 bases between. CDR3 DNA sequence: TGCGCCAGCAGCTCGACCCCTCTGGGTGGAAACACCATATATTTT. Protein sequence: CASSSTPLGGNTIYF.

This clonotype has just a few counts. The chain is built from TRBV20-1 and TRBJ2-7; D is undetermined. Trimming cost V 5 bases and J 6 bases, with 11 bases left between them. The length of the CDR3 is 11 residues. Germline loops: CDR1 DFQATT, CDR2 SNEGSKA (reference sequence). The CDR3 nucleotides read TGCAGTGCTGGACCAGCGAGCGAGCAGTACTTC. Encoded protein: CSAGPASEQYF.

The gene calls are TRBV5-1 and TRBJ2-7; 10 bases agree with TRBD1. Germline CDR1 SGHRS, CDR2 YFSETQ. The ends lost 0 bases at V and 4 bases at J; junction bases unmatched: 10. The CDR3 spans 17 residues. This chain's CDR3 is CASSLAEGTGVNYEQYF. As DNA, the CDR3 is TGCGCCAGCAGCTTGGCCGAGGGGACAGGGGTGAATTACGAGCAGTACTTC.

This clonotype showed up many times. The chain carries TRBV5-4 and TRBJ1-2; 8 bases are a match to TRBD1. CDR1 is SGHNT and CDR2 is YYREEE in the germline V gene (reference sequence). The CDR3 runs 15 residues. V shed 5 bases, J shed 7 bases, and the junction held 13 bases outside the gene matches. The CDR3 DNA reads TGTGCCAGCAGTACTGACTCAGGGGGCGTCGGTGGCTACACCTTC. This translates into CASSTDSGGVGGYTF.

This chain joins TRBV20-1 and TRBJ2-1; D is perhaps TRBD1 or TRBD2 (5 bases each). The CDR3 spans 14 residues. The germline V gene has CDR1 DFQATT and CDR2 SNEGSKA (reference sequence). Trimming took off 6 bases at V and 4 bases at J, with 16 bases between the two ends. This CDR3 is CSAGETVIYNEQFF. The CDR3 region has the DNA TGCAGTGCGGGGGAGACCGTTATTTACAATGAGCAGTTCTTC.

The rearrangement links TRBV20-1 to TRBJ1-5; TRBD1 is a possible D gene (5 bases). Between the trimmed V and J ends, which lost 0 bases and 3 bases, there was a span of 15 bases. Germline lookup yields CDR1 DFQATT and CDR2 SNEGSKA (reference sequence). CDR3 length equals 16 residues. CDR3 sequence: CSARDRVGGYNQPQHF. As DNA, the CDR3 is TGCAGTGCTAGAGACAGGGTGGGGGGGTACAATCAGCCCCAGCATTTT.

This chain uses TRBV7-2 with TRBJ1-1; 7 bases are a match to TRBD1. After removal of 5 bases from V and 5 bases from J, the junction contained 8 bases not matched to a gene. Germline lookup yields CDR1 SGHTA and CDR2 FQGNSA. This CDR3 has 14 residues. Here the CDR3 DNA reads TGTGCCAGCAGCCCAACGACAGGGAGGACTGAAGCTTTCTTT. It translates to CASSPTTGRTEAFF.

This clonotype was detected ten times or more. The chain carries TRBV5-1 and TRBJ2-2, with 8 bases matching TRBD2. Losses at the gene ends were 3 bases for V and 6 bases for J; bases not matched to a gene: 10. CDR3 size: 16 residues. Germline CDR1 SGHRS, CDR2 YFSETQ. The CDR3 DNA is TGCGCCAGCAGCTACGGAGGGACTAGTCTCGCCGGGGAGCTGTTTTTT. It translates to CASSYGGTSLAGELFF.

The genes are TRBV7-6 and TRBJ2-2; tentatively, D is TRBD2 (6 bases). Germline V CDR1 and CDR2: SGHVS, FNYEAQ. Trimming pared 4 bases from V and 1 base from J, leaving 7 bases between. CDR3 length: 14 amino acids. This CDR3 reads CASSWRENTGELFF. The CDR3 region has the DNA TGTGCCAGCAGCTGGCGGGAGAACACCGGGGAGCTGTTTTTT.

In its sample, this clonotype was seen many times. The chain links TRBV29-1 to TRBJ2-5, with D perhaps TRBD1 (6 bases). Germline CDR1 is SQVTM and CDR2 is ANQGSEA. Trimming pared 3 bases from V and 5 bases from J, leaving 10 bases between. The CDR3 has 12 amino acids. The CDR3 region is CSVDRGGETQYF. In DNA form, the CDR3 reads TGCAGCGTTGACAGGGGTGGGGAGACCCAGTACTTC.